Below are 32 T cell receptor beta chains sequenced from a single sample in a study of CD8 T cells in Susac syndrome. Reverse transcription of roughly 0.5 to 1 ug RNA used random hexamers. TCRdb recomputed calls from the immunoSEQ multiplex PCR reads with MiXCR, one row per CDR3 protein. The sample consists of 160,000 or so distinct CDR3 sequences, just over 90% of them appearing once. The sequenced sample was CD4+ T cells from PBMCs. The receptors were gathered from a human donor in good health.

CDR3 in amino acids: CASSESTVLGNEQYF. CDR3 nucleotides: TGTGCCAGCAGCGAGTCGACGGTGTTGGGGAACGAGCAGTACTTC. V is TRBV9 and J is TRBJ2-7; no definite D call. The CDR3 is 15 amino acids. Trimming left V 3 bases short and J 5 bases short, with 18 bases between. From germline, CDR1 is SGDLS and CDR2 YYNGEE.

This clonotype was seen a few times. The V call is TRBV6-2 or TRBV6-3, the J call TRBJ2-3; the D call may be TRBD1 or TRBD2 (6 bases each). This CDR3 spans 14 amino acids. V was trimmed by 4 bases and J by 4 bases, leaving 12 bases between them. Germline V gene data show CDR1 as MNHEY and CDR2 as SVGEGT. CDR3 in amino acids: CASSSGARADTQYF. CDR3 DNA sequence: TGTGCCAGCAGTTCGGGGGCCCGGGCAGATACGCAGTATTTT.

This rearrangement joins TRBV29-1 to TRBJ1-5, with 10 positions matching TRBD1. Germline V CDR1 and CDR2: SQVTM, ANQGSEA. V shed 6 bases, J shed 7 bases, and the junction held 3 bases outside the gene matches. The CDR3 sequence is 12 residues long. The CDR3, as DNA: TGCAGCGTCGGGACAGGGGAACAGCCCCAGCATTTT. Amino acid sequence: CSVGTGEQPQHF.

The CDR3 loop is CASSWSSGNTGELFF. DNA for the CDR3: TGTGCCAGCAGCTGGAGTAGCGGTAACACCGGGGAGCTGTTTTTT. The gene calls are TRBV7-2 and TRBJ2-2; possible D gene TRBD2, 6 bases. Trimming pared 4 bases from V and 2 bases from J, leaving 11 bases between. CDR3 length: 15 residues. Germline CDR1 SGHTA, CDR2 FQGNSA.

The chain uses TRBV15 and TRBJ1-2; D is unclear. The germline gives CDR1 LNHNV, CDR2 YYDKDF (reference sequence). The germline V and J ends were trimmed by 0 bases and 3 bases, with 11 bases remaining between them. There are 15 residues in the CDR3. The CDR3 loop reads CATSRDPGRDYGYTF. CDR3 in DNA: TGTGCCACCAGCAGAGACCCCGGACGGGACTATGGCTACACCTTC.

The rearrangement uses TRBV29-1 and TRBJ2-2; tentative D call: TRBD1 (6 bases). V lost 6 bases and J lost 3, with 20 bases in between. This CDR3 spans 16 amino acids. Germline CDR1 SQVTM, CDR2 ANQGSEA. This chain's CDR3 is CSVAVGGAPYTGELFF. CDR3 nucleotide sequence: TGCAGCGTGGCCGTTGGGGGCGCGCCTTACACCGGGGAGCTGTTTTTT.

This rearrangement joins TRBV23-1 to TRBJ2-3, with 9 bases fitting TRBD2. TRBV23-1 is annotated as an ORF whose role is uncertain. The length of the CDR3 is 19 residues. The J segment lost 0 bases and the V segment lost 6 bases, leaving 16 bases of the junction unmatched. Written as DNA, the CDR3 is TGCGCCAGCAGCCACCCGGGGCGGGGGGGACCCGCTAGCACAGATACGCAGTATTTT. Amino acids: CASSHPGRGGPASTDTQYF.

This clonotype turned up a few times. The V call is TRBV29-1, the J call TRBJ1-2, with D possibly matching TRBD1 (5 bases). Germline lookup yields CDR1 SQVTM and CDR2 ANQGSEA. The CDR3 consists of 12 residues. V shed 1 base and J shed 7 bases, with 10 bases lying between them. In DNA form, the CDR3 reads TGCAGCGTTGAAGGGAGCGGGGGTGGCTACACCTTC. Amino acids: CSVEGSGGGYTF.

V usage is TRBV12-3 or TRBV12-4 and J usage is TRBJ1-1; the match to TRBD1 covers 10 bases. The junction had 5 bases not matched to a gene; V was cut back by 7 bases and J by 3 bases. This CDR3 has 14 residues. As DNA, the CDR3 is TGTGCCAGCACAAGACAGGGGGCGGACACTGAAGCTTTCTTT. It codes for CASTRQGADTEAFF.

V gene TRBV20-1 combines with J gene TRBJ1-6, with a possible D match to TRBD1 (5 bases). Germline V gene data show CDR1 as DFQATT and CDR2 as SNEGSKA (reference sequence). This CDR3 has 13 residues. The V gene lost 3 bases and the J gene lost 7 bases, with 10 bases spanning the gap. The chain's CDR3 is CSASDRSNSPLHF. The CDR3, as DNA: TGCAGTGCTAGCGACAGATCCAATTCACCCCTCCACTTT.

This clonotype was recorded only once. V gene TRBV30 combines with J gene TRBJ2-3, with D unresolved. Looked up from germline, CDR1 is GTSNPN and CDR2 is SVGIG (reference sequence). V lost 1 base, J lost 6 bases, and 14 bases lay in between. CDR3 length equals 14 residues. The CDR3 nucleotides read TGTGCCTGGAGTGGTTCCCCCCTCGGGGATACGCAGTATTTT. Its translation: CAWSGSPLGDTQYF.

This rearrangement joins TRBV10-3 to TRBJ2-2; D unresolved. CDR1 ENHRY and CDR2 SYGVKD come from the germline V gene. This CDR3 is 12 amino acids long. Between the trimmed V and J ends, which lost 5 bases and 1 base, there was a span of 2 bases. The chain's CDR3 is CAISQNTGELFF. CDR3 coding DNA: TGTGCCATCAGTCAGAACACCGGGGAGCTGTTTTTT.

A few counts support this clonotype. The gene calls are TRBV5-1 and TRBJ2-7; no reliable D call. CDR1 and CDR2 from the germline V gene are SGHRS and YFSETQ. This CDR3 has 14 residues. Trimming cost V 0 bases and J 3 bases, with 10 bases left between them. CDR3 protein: CASSLDRSYYEQYF. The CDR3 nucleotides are TGCGCCAGCAGCTTGGACAGATCTTACTACGAGCAGTACTTC.

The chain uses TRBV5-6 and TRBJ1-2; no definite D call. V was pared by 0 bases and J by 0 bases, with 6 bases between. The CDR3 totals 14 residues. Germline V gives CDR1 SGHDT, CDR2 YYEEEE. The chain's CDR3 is CASSLGVPNYGYTF. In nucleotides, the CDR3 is TGTGCCAGCAGCTTGGGAGTTCCTAACTATGGCTACACCTTC.

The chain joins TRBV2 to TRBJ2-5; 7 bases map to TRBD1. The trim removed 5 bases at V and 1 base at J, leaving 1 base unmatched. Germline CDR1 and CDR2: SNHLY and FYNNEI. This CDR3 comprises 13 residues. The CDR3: CASSWTGQETQYF. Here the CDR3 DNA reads TGTGCCAGCAGTTGGACAGGCCAAGAGACCCAGTACTTC.

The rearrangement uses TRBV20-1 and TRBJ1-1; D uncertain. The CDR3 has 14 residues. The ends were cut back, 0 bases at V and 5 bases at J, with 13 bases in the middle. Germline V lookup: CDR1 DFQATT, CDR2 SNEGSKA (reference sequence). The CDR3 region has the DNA TGCAGTGCTAGAGAGGGCAACCCGAAGACTGAAGCTTTCTTT. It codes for CSAREGNPKTEAFF.

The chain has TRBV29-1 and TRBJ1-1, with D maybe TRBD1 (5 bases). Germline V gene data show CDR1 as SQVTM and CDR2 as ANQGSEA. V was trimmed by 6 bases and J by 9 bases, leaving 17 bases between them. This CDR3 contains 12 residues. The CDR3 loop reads CSVATRATQAFF. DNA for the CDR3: TGCAGCGTCGCAACCAGGGCCACGCAAGCTTTCTTT. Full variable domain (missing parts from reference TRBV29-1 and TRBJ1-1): SAVISQKPSRDICQRGTSLTIQCQVDSQVTMMFWYRQQPGQSLTLIATANQGSEATYESGFVIDKFPISRPNLTFSTLTVSNMSPEDSSIYLCSVATRATQAFFGQGTRLTVV.

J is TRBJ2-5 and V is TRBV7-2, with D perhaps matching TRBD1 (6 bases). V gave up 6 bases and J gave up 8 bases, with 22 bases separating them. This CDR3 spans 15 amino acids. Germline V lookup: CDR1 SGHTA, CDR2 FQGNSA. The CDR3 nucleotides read TGTGCCAGCAGTCCGGTCGGGTGGGACAAGAAAACCCAGTACTTC. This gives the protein CASSPVGWDKKTQYF.

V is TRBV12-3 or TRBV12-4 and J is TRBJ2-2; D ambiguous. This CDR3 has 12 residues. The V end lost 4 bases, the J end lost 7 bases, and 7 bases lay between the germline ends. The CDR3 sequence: CASSSEIGELFF. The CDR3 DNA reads TGTGCCAGCAGTTCCGAGATCGGGGAGCTGTTTTTT.

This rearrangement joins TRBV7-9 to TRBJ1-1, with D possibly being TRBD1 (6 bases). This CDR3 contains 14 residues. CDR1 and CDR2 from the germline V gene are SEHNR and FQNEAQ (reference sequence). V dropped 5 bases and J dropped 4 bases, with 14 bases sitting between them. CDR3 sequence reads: CASSLQGWATEAFF. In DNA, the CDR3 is TGTGCCAGCAGCCTACAGGGATGGGCCACTGAAGCTTTCTTT. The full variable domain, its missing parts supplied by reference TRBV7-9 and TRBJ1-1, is DTGVSQNPRHKITKRGQNVTFRCDPISEHNRLYWYRQTLGQGPEFLTYFQNEAQLEKSRLLSDRFSAERPKGSFSTLEIQRTEQGDSAMYLCASSLQGWATEAFFGQGTRLTVV.

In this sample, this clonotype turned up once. CDR3 region: CAWSALGGGQPQHF. The CDR3 DNA reads TGTGCCTGGAGTGCCTTAGGGGGCGGTCAGCCCCAGCATTTT. The gene calls are TRBV30 and TRBJ1-5; 7 positions agree with TRBD1. Germline loops: CDR1 GTSNPN, CDR2 SVGIG (reference sequence). The CDR3 sequence is 14 residues long. The V and J ends lost 1 base and 6 bases, in that order; junction bases with no gene match: 6.

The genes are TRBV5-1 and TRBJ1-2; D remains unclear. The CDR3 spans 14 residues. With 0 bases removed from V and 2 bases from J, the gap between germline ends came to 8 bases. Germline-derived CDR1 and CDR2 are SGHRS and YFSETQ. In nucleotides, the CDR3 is TGCGCCAGCAGCTTGGCGGACGGCAACTATGGCTACACCTTC. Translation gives CASSLADGNYGYTF.

Written as DNA, the CDR3 is TGTGCCAGCAGACGGACAGGGAGGGCAGATACGCAGTATTTT. It translates to CASRRTGRADTQYF. The chain uses TRBV3-1 and TRBJ2-3; perhaps TRBD1 as D (8 bases). The V gene lost 6 bases and the J gene lost 4 bases, with 14 bases spanning the gap. Germline CDR1 is LGHDT and CDR2 is YNNKEL (reference sequence). This CDR3 is built from 14 residues.

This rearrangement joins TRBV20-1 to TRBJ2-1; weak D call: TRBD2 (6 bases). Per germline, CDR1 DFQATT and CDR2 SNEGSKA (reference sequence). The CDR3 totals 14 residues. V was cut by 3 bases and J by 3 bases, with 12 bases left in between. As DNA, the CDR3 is TGCAGTGCTAGTTTTCCCGGGGGCTACAATGAGCAGTTCTTC. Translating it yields CSASFPGGYNEQFF.

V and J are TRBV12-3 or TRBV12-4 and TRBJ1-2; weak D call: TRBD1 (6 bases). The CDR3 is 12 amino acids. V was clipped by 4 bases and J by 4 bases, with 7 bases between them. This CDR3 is CASSSTGYGYTF. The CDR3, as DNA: TGTGCCAGCAGTTCGACAGGCTATGGCTACACCTTC.

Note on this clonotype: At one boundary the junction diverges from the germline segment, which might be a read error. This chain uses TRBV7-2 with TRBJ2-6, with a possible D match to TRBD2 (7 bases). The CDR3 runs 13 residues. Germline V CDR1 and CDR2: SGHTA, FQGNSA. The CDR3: CASSLRGADVLTF. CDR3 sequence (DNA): TGTGCCAGCAGCTTACGGGGGGCCGACGTCCTGACTTTC.

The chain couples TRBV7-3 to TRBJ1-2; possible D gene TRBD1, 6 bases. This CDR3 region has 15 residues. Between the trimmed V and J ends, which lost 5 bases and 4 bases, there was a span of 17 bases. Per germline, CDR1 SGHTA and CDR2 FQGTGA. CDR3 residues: CASSGGSGHRYGYTF. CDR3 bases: TGTGCCAGCAGCGGGGGCTCCGGACATCGCTATGGCTACACCTTC.

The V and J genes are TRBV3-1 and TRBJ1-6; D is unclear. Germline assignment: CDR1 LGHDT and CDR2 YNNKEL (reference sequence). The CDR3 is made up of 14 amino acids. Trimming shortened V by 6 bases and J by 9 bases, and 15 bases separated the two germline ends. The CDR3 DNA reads TGTGCCAGCAGTTCTCGACAACAATCTTCACCCCTCCACTTT. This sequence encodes CASSSRQQSSPLHF.

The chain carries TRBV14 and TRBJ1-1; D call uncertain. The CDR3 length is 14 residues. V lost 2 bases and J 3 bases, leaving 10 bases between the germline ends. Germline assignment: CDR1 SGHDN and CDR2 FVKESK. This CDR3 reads CASSQWVGDTEAFF. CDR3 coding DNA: TGTGCCAGCAGCCAATGGGTAGGAGACACTGAAGCTTTCTTT.

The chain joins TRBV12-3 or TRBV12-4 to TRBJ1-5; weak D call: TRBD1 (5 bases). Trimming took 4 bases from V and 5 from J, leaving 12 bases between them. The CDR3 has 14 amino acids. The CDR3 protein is CASSSNRGDQPQHF. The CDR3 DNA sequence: TGTGCCAGCAGTTCTAACCGGGGGGATCAGCCCCAGCATTTT.

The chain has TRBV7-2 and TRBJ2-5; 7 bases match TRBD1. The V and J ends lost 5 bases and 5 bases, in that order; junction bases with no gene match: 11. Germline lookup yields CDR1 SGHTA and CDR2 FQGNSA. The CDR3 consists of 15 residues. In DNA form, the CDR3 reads TGTGCCAGCAGCGGCCCCGGGACAGCCCGGGAGACCCAGTACTTC. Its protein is CASSGPGTARETQYF.

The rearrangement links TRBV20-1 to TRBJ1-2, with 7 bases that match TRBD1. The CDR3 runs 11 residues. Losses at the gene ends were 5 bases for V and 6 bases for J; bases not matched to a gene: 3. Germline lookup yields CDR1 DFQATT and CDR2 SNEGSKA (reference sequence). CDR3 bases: TGCAGTGCTCACACAGGGGATGGCTACACCTTC. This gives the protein CSAHTGDGYTF.